This TCR beta chain was recorded in a study of blood T cell repertoires in COVID-19. As originally analysed: Amplifying reference gene primers gave estimates of nucleated cell counts. The table came from immunoSEQ multiplex PCR; TCRdb's copy has only in-frame clones and leaves some out. Clonal size and the V and J genes are those of that table, whereas D and trimming came from the DNA. This table holds some 450,000 clones, approximately 88% found once. CDR3 size: 16 residues. CDR1 LGHDT and CDR2 YNNKEL come from the germline V gene (reference sequence). The junction had 8 bases not matched to a gene; V was cut back by 0 bases and J by 7 bases.

The sequence was collected from a woman between 45 and 65 years old with COVID-19, enrolled during active disease. Source material: peripheral blood. The chain uses TRBV3-1 (or the pseudogene TRBV3-2) and TRBJ2-2, with 7 nucleotides matching TRBD1. The CDR3 sequence: CASSQDGTELIGELFF. The CDR3 coding sequence is TGTGCCAGCAGCCAAGATGGGACAGAGCTGATCGGGGAGCTGTTTTTT.